This entry is about one T cell receptor (beta chain). Its cognate antigen is unknown. This sample stems from a study of T cell responses to AZD1222 COVID-19 vaccine. Study-level background: Second-dose recipients at about 4 or about 12 weeks were treated as one pooled group.

Study results and limitations: Recipients of AZD1222 seropositive at baseline numbered only five or six. Repertoire collection took place solely once the T cell response had peaked.

TCRdb's table, derived via immunoSEQ multiplex PCR, lists solely in-frame clones and lacks some. The table has around 160,000 clones, around 93% seen once; the top ten hold around 1.9%. This CDR3 region has 16 residues. Trimming took 2 bases from V and 7 from J; bases not matched to a gene: 10. Germline CDR1 reads SGHTA; CDR2 reads FQGTGA. The TCR comes from an adult in good health. The sample was peripheral blood, taken on day 0 of AZD1222 vaccination. The chain uses TRBV7-3 and TRBJ2-1, with TRBD2 matching over 8 bases. The CDR3 DNA follows: TGTGCCAGCAGCTTAGCGGGGGGACTAATGAGGAATGAGCAGTTCTTC. It encodes CASSLAGGLMRNEQFF.